The clone carrying this T cell receptor beta chain was detected many times. Amplification targeted TCR beta CDR3 regions from RNA transcripts. First-round RT-PCR of the TCR CDR3 relied on the HTBI primer set. TCRdb passed the multiplex PCR reads through MiXCR, listing each CDR3 protein once. The repertoire holds about 560,000 distinct CDR3 sequences, more than 15% seen once, with roughly 6.6% in the top ten. These data are taken from a study of T cells in Graves' hyperthyroidism and ophthalmopathy. Study details: Peripheral blood was collected at initial diagnosis, before any treatment.

V was cut by 2 bases and J by 0 bases, with 10 bases left in between. The length of the CDR3 is 14 residues. Germline V gene lookup returns CDR1 GTSNPN and CDR2 SVGIG (reference sequence). The study based diagnoses on clinical symptoms, serum thyroxine and TRAb, thyroid ultrasound and orbital computed tomography. This sequence was found in a woman aged 25 to 39 with Graves' hyperthyroidism. The source material was blood. The chain is built from TRBV30 and TRBJ2-5; no definite D call. In nucleotides, the CDR3 is TGTGCCTGGAGTACCCCCGGGTACCAAGAGACCCAGTACTTC. Its protein product is CAWSTPGYQETQYF.